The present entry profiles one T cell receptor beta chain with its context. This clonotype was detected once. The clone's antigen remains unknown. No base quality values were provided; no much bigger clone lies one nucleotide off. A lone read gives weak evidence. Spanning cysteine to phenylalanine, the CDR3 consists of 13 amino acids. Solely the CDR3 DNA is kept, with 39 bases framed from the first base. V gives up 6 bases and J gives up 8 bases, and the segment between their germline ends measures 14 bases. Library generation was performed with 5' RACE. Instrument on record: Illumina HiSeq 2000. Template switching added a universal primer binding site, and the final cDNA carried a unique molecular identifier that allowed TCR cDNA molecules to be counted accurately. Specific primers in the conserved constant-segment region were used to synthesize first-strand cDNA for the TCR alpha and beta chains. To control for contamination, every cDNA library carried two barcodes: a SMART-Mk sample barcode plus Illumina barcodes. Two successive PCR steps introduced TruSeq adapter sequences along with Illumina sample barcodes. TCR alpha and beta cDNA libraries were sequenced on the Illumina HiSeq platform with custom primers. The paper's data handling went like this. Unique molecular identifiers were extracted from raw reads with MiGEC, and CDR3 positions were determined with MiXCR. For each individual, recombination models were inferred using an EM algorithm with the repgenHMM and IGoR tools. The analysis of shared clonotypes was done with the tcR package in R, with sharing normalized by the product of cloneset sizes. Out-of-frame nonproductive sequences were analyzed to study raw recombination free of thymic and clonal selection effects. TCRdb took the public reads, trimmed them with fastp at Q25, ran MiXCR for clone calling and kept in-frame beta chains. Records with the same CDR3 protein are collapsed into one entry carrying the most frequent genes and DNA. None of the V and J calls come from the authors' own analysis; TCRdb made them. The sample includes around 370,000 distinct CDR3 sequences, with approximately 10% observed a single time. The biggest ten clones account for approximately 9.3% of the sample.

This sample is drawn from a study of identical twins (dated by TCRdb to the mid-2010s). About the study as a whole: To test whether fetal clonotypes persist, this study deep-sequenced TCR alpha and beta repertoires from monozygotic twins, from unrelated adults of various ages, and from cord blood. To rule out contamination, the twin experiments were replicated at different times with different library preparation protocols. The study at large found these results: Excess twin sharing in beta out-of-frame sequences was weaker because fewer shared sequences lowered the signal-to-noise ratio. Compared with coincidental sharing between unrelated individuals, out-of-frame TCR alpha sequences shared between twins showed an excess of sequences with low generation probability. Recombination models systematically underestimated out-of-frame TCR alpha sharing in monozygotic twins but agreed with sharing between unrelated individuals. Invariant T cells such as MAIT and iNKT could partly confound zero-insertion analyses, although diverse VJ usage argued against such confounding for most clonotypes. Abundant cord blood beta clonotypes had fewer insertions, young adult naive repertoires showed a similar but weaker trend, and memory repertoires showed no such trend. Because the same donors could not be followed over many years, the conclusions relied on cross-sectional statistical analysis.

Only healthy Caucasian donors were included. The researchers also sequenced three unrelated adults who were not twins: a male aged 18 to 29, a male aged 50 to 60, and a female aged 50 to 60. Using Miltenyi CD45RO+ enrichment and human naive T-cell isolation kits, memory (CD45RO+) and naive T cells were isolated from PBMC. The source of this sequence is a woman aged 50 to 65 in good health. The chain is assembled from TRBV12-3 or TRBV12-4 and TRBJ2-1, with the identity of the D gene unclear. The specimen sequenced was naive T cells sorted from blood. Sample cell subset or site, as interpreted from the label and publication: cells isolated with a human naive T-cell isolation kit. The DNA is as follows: TGTGCCAGCAGCACTGACTGGACCCATGAGCAGTTCTTC. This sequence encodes CASSTDWTHEQFF.